This T cell receptor beta chain was found in a study of cytomegalovirus exposure and HLA in healthy donors. Study observations and caveats: Further analysis, carried out later, found HLA-associated TCR beta chains more clonally expanded than equally common other chains. V- and J-gene trimming in TCR beta was tied to a missense DCLRE1C variant by an analysis performed later. Donors belonging to an Asian-associated ancestry cluster reportedly showed fewer N-insertions in productive TCRs than the approximately 670-donor mean, according to what a later analysis found.

About this clone: Its specificity is unknown.

The germline V gene encodes CDR1 MDHEN and CDR2 SYDVKM. V was clipped by 8 bases and J by 0 bases; unmatched bases: 9. The CDR3 covers 17 residues. The PCR had 60 Vbeta and 13 Jbeta primers. Original handling: Later work found tens of millions of unique TCR beta chains, with roughly 11 million shared. The table came from immunoSEQ multiplex PCR; TCRdb's copy has only in-frame clones and leaves some out. That table supplies the V and J calls and clone size; D and trimming were determined from the DNA. The table shows over 150,000 clones, with almost 80% occurring only once. This TCR derives from a woman between 45 and 65 years old in good health and CMV-seronegative. Sequenced sample: PBMCs. This chain uses TRBV28 with TRBJ2-3; 12 bases are shared with TRBD2. For the CDR3, the DNA is TGTGCCAGCCGGGGGCTAGCGGGGGGGATCAGCACAGATACGCAGTATTTT. This gives the protein CASRGLAGGISTDTQYF.